The rows below give T cell receptor beta chains drawn from one sample of a study of T cells after yellow fever vaccination. Each CDR3 protein gets one entry after TCRdb re-called the 5' RACE reads with MiXCR. Here the sample spans 200,000 to 300,000 distinct CDR3 sequences, around 7% being singletons. The material sequenced was CD4+ T cells sorted from PBMCs, taken 15 days after the yellow fever booster vaccination. The receptor source for this set is a man younger than 45 who received the YFV17D yellow fever vaccine. The CDR3 runs from the conserved cysteine through the conserved F or W. D genes are given only for firm matches. The size of a clone is reported for some rows only, either as once, few or many, or as a class for expanded clones.

v_gene	abundance	j_gene	d_gene	CDR3nt	CDR3aa
TRBV20-1	few	TRBJ1-4	NA	TGCAGTGCTCAAGGACCGTGGGACGAAAAACTGTTTTTT	CSAQGPWDEKLFF
TRBV12-3/TRBV12-4	few	TRBJ2-7	NA	TGTGCCAGCAGTTTGGGGGACTTATTTTGGGGCGAGCAGTACTTC	CASSLGDLFWGEQYF
TRBV27	many	TRBJ2-7	TRBD2	TGTGCCAGCAGTGCATTAGCGGGAGGGTACGAGCAGTACTTC	CASSALAGGYEQYF
TRBV27	NA	TRBJ1-2	NA	TGTGCCAGCTCGTTCATAAGGGGTGATGGCTACACCTTC	CASSFIRGDGYTF
TRBV3-1	few	TRBJ2-5	NA	TGTGCCAGCAGCCAAGATCCCCTGATCCAAGAGACCCAGTACTTC	CASSQDPLIQETQYF
TRBV7-2	few	TRBJ1-2	NA	TGTGCCAGCAGCCCGTCCCTAGGGGTTGGCTACACCTTC	CASSPSLGVGYTF
TRBV3-1	NA	TRBJ2-1	NA	TGTGCCAGCAGCCTCTGGGGCGGTGAGCAGTTCTTC	CASSLWGGEQFF
TRBV2	many	TRBJ2-5	TRBD2	TGTGCCAGCACTAGCGGGATGGAAGAGACCCAGTACTTC	CASTSGMEETQYF
TRBV19	NA	TRBJ1-5	TRBD1	TGTGCCAGTAGTGCGGGACAGGGAGGTCAGCCCCAGCATTTT	CASSAGQGGQPQHF
TRBV5-1	many	TRBJ2-3	NA	TGCGCCAGCAGCTTGGCCCCGGCTAGCACAGATACGCAGTATTTT	CASSLAPASTDTQYF
TRBV30	NA	TRBJ2-2	NA	TGTGCCTGGAGTGTCATCCCCGGGGAGCTGTTTTTT	CAWSVIPGELFF
TRBV25-1	many	TRBJ1-1	NA	TGTGCCAGCAGCTTGACGGAGGGGAACACTGAAGCTTTCTTT	CASSLTEGNTEAFF
TRBV7-9	few	TRBJ1-4	NA	TGTGCCAGCACCGACCGCGGGGCTGGACCTGTCGCCGAACTGTTTTTT	CASTDRGAGPVAELFF
TRBV6-1	NA	TRBJ2-7	TRBD1	TGTGCCAGCAGAAGAGGCGACAGGGGTACCTACGAGCAGTACTTC	CASRRGDRGTYEQYF
TRBV7-2	few	TRBJ1-2	TRBD1	TGTGCCAGCAGCTTAGTTTGGGACAGATCAGGATCGTATGGCTACACCTTC	CASSLVWDRSGSYGYTF
TRBV27	many	TRBJ2-7	NA	TGTGCCAGCAGCTCCGAGCGATGGACCTCCGAGCAGTACTTC	CASSSERWTSEQYF
TRBV9	few	TRBJ2-5	NA	TGTGCCAGCAGCGTAGGGAGGCAAGAGACCCAGTACTTC	CASSVGRQETQYF
TRBV5-5	once	TRBJ2-1	NA	TGTGCCAGCAGCTGGGGAGGTGTGGGTTACAATGAGCAGTTCTTC	CASSWGGVGYNEQFF
TRBV6-5	NA	TRBJ2-5	NA	TGTGCCAGCAGTTACTCGACAGTTGTAACGGAGACCCAGTACTTC	CASSYSTVVTETQYF
TRBV20-1	NA	TRBJ2-5	NA	TGCAGTGCTTGCCTTAACGGGGAGACCCAGTACTTC	CSACLNGETQYF
TRBV12-3/TRBV12-4	few	TRBJ2-7	NA	TGTGCCAGCAGCCCATCGGTAGCCAGAACCTACGAGCAGTACTTC	CASSPSVARTYEQYF
TRBV11-2	few	TRBJ1-2	TRBD1	TGTGCCAGCAGCGCAATACAGGGGTCGGGCTATGGCTACACCTTC	CASSAIQGSGYGYTF
TRBV7-2	NA	TRBJ2-2	NA	TGTGCCAGCAGCTTAGTAACGGGGAGCGGGGAGCTGTTTTTT	CASSLVTGSGELFF
TRBV10-3	few	TRBJ2-3	TRBD1	TGTGCCATCAGTGAGTCCAGGACAGGGGATACAGATACGCAGTATTTT	CAISESRTGDTDTQYF
TRBV12-3/TRBV12-4	many	TRBJ2-7	NA	TGTGCCACCCAGGTCCGGGGGTCCAACGAGCAGTACTTC	CATQVRGSNEQYF
TRBV5-1	many	TRBJ2-1	TRBD1	TGCGCCAGCATTCCGGCGCCGGGACAGGTTTACAATGAGCAGTTCTTC	CASIPAPGQVYNEQFF
TRBV27	NA	TRBJ2-2	TRBD2	TGTGCCAGCAGTTCCCCCGGGGGGGGTTGGACCGGGGAGCTGTTTTTT	CASSSPGGGWTGELFF
TRBV7-9	few	TRBJ1-1	NA	TGTGCCAGCAGCCGATGGCCCGGGAACTACACTGAAGCTTTCTTT	CASSRWPGNYTEAFF
TRBV12-3/TRBV12-4	NA	TRBJ1-2	NA	TGTGCCAGTAGTATTACATTGGTTCGGGGCTACACCTTC	CASSITLVRGYTF
TRBV7-2	NA	TRBJ2-5	TRBD2	TGTGCCAGCAAAATAGCGGGCCAAGAGACCCAGTACTTC	CASKIAGQETQYF
TRBV6-2/TRBV6-3	NA	TRBJ1-5	TRBD1	TGTGCCAGCAACAACGAGGGACAGGGAAATCAGCCCCAGCATTTT	CASNNEGQGNQPQHF
TRBV5-4	few	TRBJ2-5	TRBD1	TGTGCCAGCAGCCCTAGGACAGGGGGGACTCAAGAGACCCAGTACTTC	CASSPRTGGTQETQYF
TRBV29-1	NA	TRBJ1-5	NA	TGCAGCGCCGCTGGAGTTAATCAGCCCCAGCATTTT	CSAAGVNQPQHF
TRBV12-3/TRBV12-4	many	TRBJ2-7	TRBD2	TGTGCCAGCAGTTCACGGACTAGCGGGGTACCCTACGAGCAGTACTTC	CASSSRTSGVPYEQYF
TRBV5-1	NA	TRBJ2-7	NA	TGCGCCAGCAGCTCTCTAGCTCACGAGCAGTACTTC	CASSSLAHEQYF
TRBV5-1	many	TRBJ2-7	TRBD1	TGCGCCAGCAGCGGACAGGGGACATCATTATACGAGCAGTACTTC	CASSGQGTSLYEQYF
TRBV20-1	few	TRBJ2-1	NA	TGCAGTGCTAGAGATGGCCAGGGGTTTGGGAATGAGCAGTTCTTC	CSARDGQGFGNEQFF
TRBV15	few	TRBJ2-2	TRBD2	TGTGCCACCAGCAACTGGGGGGGGACCGGGGAGCTGTTTTTT	CATSNWGGTGELFF
TRBV5-4	NA	TRBJ2-1	NA	TGTGCCAGCAGCGTGGCTTCTGCGGGCGTAAACAATGAGCAGTTCTTC	CASSVASAGVNNEQFF
TRBV12-3/TRBV12-4	NA	TRBJ2-7	NA	TGTGCCAGCAGTACCGGGACCGCCACCACGGCCTACGAGCAGTACTTC	CASSTGTATTAYEQYF
TRBV10-3	NA	TRBJ1-1	NA	TGTGCCATCAGTGAGAGGGCAAGGGGCGCGAACACTGAAGCTTTCTTT	CAISERARGANTEAFF